The 24 T cell receptor beta chains in this list originate from one sample, sequenced in a study of cytomegalovirus exposure and HLA in healthy donors. The PCR employed 60 Vbeta primers together with 13 Jbeta primers. The repertoire was sequenced with immunoSEQ multiplex PCR; TCRdb's copy has only in-frame clones and lacks some. In the table there are about 150,000 clones, 60% to 80% of which are singletons. The sequencing sample was made of PBMCs. These TCRs come from a man younger than 45 in good health and CMV-seropositive.

The chain uses TRBV18 and TRBJ2-5, with 9 bases lining up with TRBD1. V lost 3 bases and J lost 0; bases outside the gene matches: 5. The CDR3 consists of 16 residues. Germline assignment: CDR1 KGHSH and CDR2 LQKENI. CDR3 sequence (DNA): TGTGCCAGCTCACCCCGGACAGGGGCGGACCAAGAGACCCAGTACTTC. It encodes CASSPRTGADQETQYF.

The V and J genes are TRBV2 and TRBJ2-1; 7 bases fit TRBD1. V lost 4 bases, J lost 7 bases, and 7 bases stayed unmatched. The length of the CDR3 is 14 residues. The V gene's germline CDR1 is SNHLY and CDR2 FYNNEI. The CDR3 DNA is TGTGCCAGCAGTGCATTAGACAGGGCAAATGAGCAGTTCTTC. Amino acid sequence: CASSALDRANEQFF.

This chain links TRBV5-1 with TRBJ2-1; 7 bases agree with TRBD2. The CDR3 is made up of 15 amino acids. CDR1 SGHRS and CDR2 YFSETQ come from the germline V gene. V lost 2 bases, J lost 5 bases, and 7 bases stayed unmatched. The CDR3 sequence: CASSFDGRNHNEQFF. CDR3 coding DNA: TGCGCCAGCAGCTTCGACGGGAGGAACCACAATGAGCAGTTCTTC.

The V gene is TRBV7-9, the J gene TRBJ2-3; 9 bases match TRBD1. The CDR3 contains 15 residues. CDR1 is SEHNR and CDR2 is FQNEAQ in the germline V gene (reference sequence). The V gene end was trimmed by 0 bases and the J gene end by 5 bases; junction bases not matched to a gene: 3. CDR3 in amino acids: CASSLALTGGDTQYF. The CDR3 DNA reads as TGTGCCAGCAGCTTAGCGCTGACAGGGGGAGATACGCAGTATTTT.

The CDR3 DNA is TGTGCCACCAGCAGCGCCGACAGGGGGAAGGGCTACACCTTC. Its translation: CATSSADRGKGYTF. This sequence joins TRBV15 and TRBJ1-2; TRBD1 matches 9 bases. Germline-derived CDR1 and CDR2 are LNHNV and YYDKDF (reference sequence). The CDR3 has 14 residues. The J segment lost 8 bases and the V segment lost 3 bases, leaving 7 bases of the junction unmatched. Supplemented by reference TRBV15 and TRBJ1-2, the full variable domain reads DAMVIQNPRYQVTQFGKPVTLSCSQTLNHNVMYWYQQKSSQAPKLLFHYYDKDFNNEADTPDNFQSRRPNTSFCFLDIRSPGLGDTAMYLCATSSADRGKGYTFGSGTRLTVV.

The rearrangement joins TRBV6-6 to TRBJ2-7; TRBD1 aligns across 7 bases. The CDR3 loop spans 15 amino acids. V lost 5 bases, J lost 5 bases, and 12 bases stayed unmatched. The V gene's germline CDR1 is MNHNY and CDR2 SVGAGI (reference sequence). The chain's CDR3 is CASSRQGTVPHEQYF. CDR3 DNA sequence: TGTGCCAGCAGTCGACAGGGTACTGTTCCTCACGAGCAGTACTTC.

A few counts support this clone. The CDR3 protein is CASTSGVVDTQYF. The CDR3 nucleotides read TGTGCCAGCACTAGCGGGGTTGTGGATACGCAGTATTTT. The chain links TRBV28 to TRBJ2-3; 9 bases are a match to TRBD2. J gave up 6 bases and V 7 bases, and 5 bases lay outside the gene matches. Germline CDR1 and CDR2: MDHEN and SYDVKM. The CDR3 covers 13 residues. Supplemented by reference TRBV28 and TRBJ2-3, the full variable domain reads DVKVTQSSRYLVKRTGEKVFLECVQDMDHENMFWYRQDPGLGLRLIYFSYDVKMKEKGDIPEGYSVSREKKERFSLILESASTNQTSMYLCASTSGVVDTQYFGPGTRLTVL.

The sample holds one count of this clone. The chain has TRBV6-1 and TRBJ1-3; 8 bases fit TRBD1. CDR3 length: 15 residues. Germline lookup yields CDR1 MNHNS and CDR2 SASEGT. V lost 8 bases and J lost 1; bases outside the gene matches: 7. DNA of the CDR3: TGTGCCAGCTCGGACAGGGCCTGGTCTGGAAACACCATATATTTT. Residues: CASSDRAWSGNTIYF.

The chain carries TRBV6-5 and TRBJ1-1, with 8 nucleotides matching TRBD1. This CDR3 has 14 amino acids. In germline, CDR1 is MNHEY, CDR2 SVGAGI. After removal of 4 bases from V and 4 bases from J, the junction contained 5 bases not matched to a gene. CDR3 loop: CASSSDRVVTEAFF. The CDR3 region has the DNA TGTGCCAGCAGTTCGGACAGGGTGGTCACTGAAGCTTTCTTT.

A single count supports this clone. This sequence joins TRBV6-1 and TRBJ2-1, with TRBD1 matching 9 bases. Germline loops: CDR1 MNHNS, CDR2 SASEGT. With 8 bases clipped from V and 3 bases from J, the junction kept 8 bases outside the gene matches. This CDR3 is 15 amino acids long. The CDR3 loop reads CASRGQGLNYNEQFF. The DNA for the CDR3 is TGTGCCAGCCGGGGACAGGGACTTAACTACAATGAGCAGTTCTTC.

The V call is TRBV5-4, the J call TRBJ1-1; D not certain. Trimming took off 1 base at V and 5 bases at J, with 15 bases between the two ends. CDR3 size: 15 residues. Germline loops: CDR1 SGHNT, CDR2 YYREEE (reference sequence). CDR3 loop: CASSLFGRTGTEAFF. CDR3 sequence (DNA): TGTGCCAGCAGCTTGTTTGGCAGGACGGGGACTGAAGCTTTCTTT.

The J gene is TRBJ2-3, the V gene TRBV11-2; 12 bases are shared with TRBD2. The CDR3 contains 15 residues. Germline V gene lookup returns CDR1 SGHAT and CDR2 FQNNGV. Germline trimming cut 4 bases from V and 6 bases from J; bases unmatched to any gene: 5. The CDR3 DNA sequence: TGTGCCAGCAGCTCTACTAGCGGGAGGCCGGATACGCAGTATTTT. Translated, it gives CASSSTSGRPDTQYF. Variable domain in full (rest from reference TRBV11-2 and TRBJ2-3): EAGVAQSPRYKIIEKRQSVAFWCNPISGHATLYWYQQILGQGPKLLIQFQNNGVVDDSQLPKDRFSAERLKGVDSTLKIQPAKLEDSAVYLCASSSTSGRPDTQYFGPGTRLTVL.

This clone was found once. V is TRBV5-6 and J is TRBJ1-2; weak D call: TRBD1 (5 bases). With 4 bases removed from V and 7 bases from J, the gap between germline ends came to 8 bases. The CDR3 is 11 amino acids. Germline assignment: CDR1 SGHDT and CDR2 YYEEEE. The DNA for the CDR3 is TGTGCCAGCAGCCTCAGGGTTGGCTACACCTTC. It translates to CASSLRVGYTF.

This clone was found a few times. The chain joins TRBV5-1 to TRBJ1-1, with D perhaps matching TRBD1 (6 bases). Germline V CDR1 and CDR2: SGHRS, YFSETQ. This CDR3 contains 14 residues. Trimming stripped 5 bases from V and 6 bases from J, with 17 bases between. CDR3 DNA: TGCGCCAGCAGAACAGGGATACGAGACGCTGAAGCTTTCTTT. Encoded protein: CASRTGIRDAEAFF.

The chain carries TRBV6-6 and TRBJ2-4, with 9 bases fitting TRBD2. The CDR3 extends over 13 amino acids. Germline CDR1 is MNHNY and CDR2 is SVGAGI (reference sequence). The V and J ends lost 6 bases and 9 bases, in that order; junction bases with no gene match: 6. CDR3 region: CASSAGGPSIQYF. CDR3 nucleotide sequence: TGTGCCAGCAGCGCGGGAGGGCCAAGCATTCAGTACTTC.

This chain connects TRBV7-9 to TRBJ1-5; D not resolved. CDR1 and CDR2 (germline): SEHNR, FQNEAQ (reference sequence). With 4 bases removed from V and 3 bases from J, the gap between germline ends came to 13 bases. The length of the CDR3 is 15 residues. In nucleotides, the CDR3 is TGTGCCAGCAGCTCCAGTACGGGGTTCAATCAGCCCCAGCATTTT. It yields the protein CASSSSTGFNQPQHF.

The genes are TRBV28 and TRBJ2-5, with TRBD1 as a possible D gene (8 bases). The CDR3 is 15 amino acids. V gave up 2 bases and J gave up 4 bases, with 14 bases separating them. Germline CDR1 MDHEN, CDR2 SYDVKM. CDR3 bases: TGTGCCAGCAGTTTACAACAGGGGGGGAGAGAGACCCAGTACTTC. This gives the protein CASSLQQGGRETQYF.

This chain connects TRBV15 to TRBJ2-2, with D possibly being TRBD2 (5 bases). V was cut by 5 bases and J by 4 bases, with 14 bases left in between. The CDR3 loop spans 15 amino acids. Germline loops: CDR1 LNHNV, CDR2 YYDKDF (reference sequence). CDR3: CATSPRGYRTGELFF. The CDR3 coding sequence is TGTGCCACCAGCCCTCGCGGGTATCGCACCGGGGAGCTGTTTTTT.

This clone was observed a handful of times. The gene calls are TRBV7-2 and TRBJ2-2; D unresolved. V was cut by 3 bases and J by 8 bases, with 10 bases left in between. Germline CDR1 is SGHTA and CDR2 is FQGNSA. The CDR3 loop spans 13 amino acids. This CDR3 is CASSLASRGELFF. The CDR3 DNA is TGTGCCAGCAGCTTGGCCAGCAGGGGGGAGCTGTTTTTT.

V and J are TRBV15 and TRBJ2-3; D perhaps matches TRBD2 (6 bases). Germline CDR1 reads LNHNV; CDR2 reads YYDKDF (reference sequence). CDR3 length: 16 amino acids. The V end lost 10 bases, the J end lost 0 bases, and 20 bases lay between the germline ends. This CDR3 reads CAIRSNSGPSTDTQYF. CDR3 DNA: TGTGCCATCAGATCCAACAGCGGGCCTAGCACAGATACGCAGTATTTT.

J is TRBJ1-1 and V is TRBV28, with D possibly TRBD1 on 6 matching bases. V lost 3 bases and J lost 3, with 23 bases in between. Germline assignment: CDR1 MDHEN and CDR2 SYDVKM. The CDR3 covers 18 residues. The CDR3 is CASSFEGIRAKGDTEAFF. CDR3 nucleotides: TGTGCCAGCAGTTTTGAGGGTATCCGGGCTAAGGGGGACACTGAAGCTTTCTTT.

The V gene is TRBV28, the J gene TRBJ2-7; the match to TRBD1 covers 11 bases. CDR1 MDHEN and CDR2 SYDVKM come from the germline V gene. J gave up 4 bases and V 6 bases, and 20 bases lay outside the gene matches. The CDR3 covers 19 residues. The CDR3 bases are TGTGCCAGCAGCGGACAGGGGGCTTTTAGCGGGATTGTGGTATACGAGCAGTACTTC. This translates into CASSGQGAFSGIVVYEQYF.

The rearrangement uses TRBV7-9 and TRBJ1-2; 9 bases map to TRBD1. This CDR3 has 17 amino acids. In germline, CDR1 is SEHNR, CDR2 FQNEAQ (reference sequence). V trimming: 5 bases; J trimming: 4 bases; junction bases outside the gene matches: 14. The CDR3 protein is CASSDTGQGVAGYGYTF. The CDR3 nucleotides read TGTGCCAGCAGCGACACGGGACAGGGAGTAGCGGGCTATGGCTACACCTTC. Full variable domain (rest looked up from reference TRBV7-9 and TRBJ1-2): DTGVSQNPRHKITKRGQNVTFRCDPISEHNRLYWYRQTLGQGPEFLTYFQNEAQLEKSRLLSDRFSAERPKGSFSTLEIQRTEQGDSAMYLCASSDTGQGVAGYGYTFGSGTRLTVV.

The chain combines TRBV7-3 with TRBJ2-2; 9 bases fit TRBD2. Germline CDR1 is SGHTA and CDR2 is FQGTGA. V was clipped by 2 bases and J by 7 bases; unmatched bases: 8. This CDR3 has 16 amino acids. As DNA, the CDR3 is TGTGCCAGCAGCTTAGCTAGCGGGACCGCAGGCGGGGAGCTGTTTTTT. As protein: CASSLASGTAGGELFF.